Presented here are 2 T cell receptor beta chains from one specimen sequenced in a study of cytomegalovirus exposure and HLA in healthy donors. 60 Vbeta and 13 Jbeta primers were used in PCR. TCRdb keeps only in-frame clones here, not all; method: immunoSEQ multiplex PCR. The sample holds some 120,000 clones, 70% to 80% seen once. Sequencing was performed on PBMCs. All receptors come from a woman aged 18 to 35 in good health and CMV-seronegative.

V is TRBV19 and J is TRBJ1-5, with D hard to call. Germline loops: CDR1 LNHDA, CDR2 SQIVND (reference sequence). The CDR3 extends over 15 amino acids. V was trimmed by 6 bases and J by 1 base, leaving 13 bases between them. The chain's CDR3 is CASREGGLSNQPQHF. In nucleotides, the CDR3 is TGTGCCAGTAGGGAGGGAGGGCTAAGCAATCAGCCCCAGCATTTT.

This rearrangement joins TRBV5-8 to TRBJ2-7; TRBD1 matches 8 bases. V gave up 0 bases and J gave up 2 bases; unmatched junction bases: 4. Germline values: CDR1 SGHTS, CDR2 YDEGEE. The CDR3 consists of 15 residues. The CDR3 here is CASSLAGTGTYEQYF. As DNA, the CDR3 is TGTGCCAGCAGCTTGGCCGGGACAGGTACCTACGAGCAGTACTTC.